Listed below are T cell receptor beta chains from one sample, sequenced in a study of T cells in Graves' hyperthyroidism and ophthalmopathy. Each CDR3 protein is one row after TCRdb ran MiXCR on the multiplex PCR reads. The top ten clones hold roughly 20% of a sample with approximately 350,000 distinct CDR3 sequences, 13% to 15% of them seen once. Sequenced input: blood. The origin of the receptors is a woman aged 55-69 years with Graves' ophthalmopathy. Both conserved end residues are part of each CDR3. The D gene is left open where the match is weak. Clone size is stated in some rows and not others, as once, few, many or a class when expanded.

TRBV5-1,TRBJ1-2,.,.,TGCGCCAGCAGCTTGGTATTTCGTTATGGACAGTCATATGGCTACACCTTC,CASSLVFRYGQSYGYTF
TRBV6-1,TRBJ2-3,.,many,TGTGCCAGCAGTTCCACGGCCCCTAGGACGCAGTATTTT,CASSSTAPRTQYF
TRBV28,TRBJ2-1,TRBD2,many,TGTGCCAGCAGTCCAACCGGGACTACAAATTACAATGAGCAGTTCTTC,CASSPTGTTNYNEQFF
TRBV6-1,TRBJ1-4,.,few,TGTGCCAGCAGTCGGGACCCGGGGAGTGAAAAACTGTTTTTT,CASSRDPGSEKLFF
TRBV7-9,TRBJ2-3,.,many,TGTGCCAGCAGCAAAGCGGGTGCCACAGATACGCAGTATTTT,CASSKAGATDTQYF
TRBV12-3/TRBV12-4,TRBJ2-3,.,many,TGTGCCAGCAGTTTTGCCGGTTCCACAGATACGCAGTATTTT,CASSFAGSTDTQYF
TRBV29-1,TRBJ2-5,.,many,TGCAGCGGCGGTGGGGGTCAGGGTGAGGTCAGAGAGACCCAGTACTTC,CSGGGGQGEVRETQYF
TRBV20-1,TRBJ2-1,TRBD1,.,TGCAGTGCTAGAGATCCCTATCCGGGACGAGCAGGGGGTGAGCAGTTCTTC,CSARDPYPGRAGGEQFF
TRBV29-1,TRBJ1-1,.,many,TGCAGCGACGACTCCATGAACACTGAAGCTTTCTTT,CSDDSMNTEAFF
TRBV6-1,TRBJ2-5,.,many,TGTGCCAGCAGTTGGAACAGAAGAGAAGAGACCCAGTACTTC,CASSWNRREETQYF
TRBV2,TRBJ2-1,.,many,TGTGCCAGCAGTGAACTCGTGAACAATGAGCAGTTCTTC,CASSELVNNEQFF
TRBV7-8,TRBJ2-5,.,.,TGTGCCAGCAGCTCCTTCGAGACCCAGTACTTC,CASSSFETQYF
TRBV12-3/TRBV12-4,TRBJ2-7,.,few,TGTGCCAGCAGTCGGACATACGCCTACGAGCAGTACTTC,CASSRTYAYEQYF
TRBV30,TRBJ2-1,TRBD2,many,TGTGCCTGGGACGGAAGCGGGAGCTCCTACAATGAGCAGTTCTTC,CAWDGSGSSYNEQFF
TRBV28,TRBJ2-5,.,many,TGTGCCAGCAGTCCCCCCGGCCGTCAAGAGACCCAGTACTTC,CASSPPGRQETQYF
TRBV15,TRBJ1-1,TRBD1,many,TGTGCCACCAGCAGAGATGAATGGACAGGTATGAACACTGAAGCTTTCTTT,CATSRDEWTGMNTEAFF
TRBV5-1,TRBJ2-7,.,many,TGCGCCAGCAGCTTGGGCAGGGTTGCCTACGAGCAGTACTTC,CASSLGRVAYEQYF
TRBV5-1,TRBJ2-7,TRBD1,.,TGCGCCAGCAGCTTGGCCTCCGGCGGACAGGGCTACGAGCAGTACTTC,CASSLASGGQGYEQYF
TRBV7-9,TRBJ2-3,TRBD1,many,TGTGCCAGCAGCTCCTCCCTAGGACAGGGCAGCACAGATACGCAGTATTTT,CASSSSLGQGSTDTQYF
TRBV30,TRBJ2-3,TRBD2,many,TGTGCCTGCTTAGCGGGACACACAGATACGCAGTATTTT,CACLAGHTDTQYF
TRBV14,TRBJ2-2,.,many,TGTGCCAGCAGCCAAGCGAACACCGGGGAGCTGTTTTTT,CASSQANTGELFF
TRBV5-1,TRBJ2-7,.,many,TGCGCCAGCAGCTTCGAGGCAGCGACTCAATACGAGCAGTACTTC,CASSFEAATQYEQYF
TRBV28,TRBJ2-1,.,many,TGTGCCAGCAGTTTATTGGCTAGCTCCTACAATGAGCAGTTCTTC,CASSLLASSYNEQFF
TRBV30,TRBJ1-5,.,many,TGTGCCTGTTCTCAGAGGAATCAGCCCCAGCATTTT,CACSQRNQPQHF
TRBV30,TRBJ2-1,TRBD2,many,TGTGCCTGGATGGGGGGATCTAGCGGGAGGAATGTTTTGTCCTACAATGAGCAGTTCTTC,CAWMGGSSGRNVLSYNEQFF
TRBV5-8,TRBJ2-3,TRBD2,.,TGTGCCAGCAGCTCCGCCGGGAGGGTGGCAGATACGCAGTATTTT,CASSSAGRVADTQYF